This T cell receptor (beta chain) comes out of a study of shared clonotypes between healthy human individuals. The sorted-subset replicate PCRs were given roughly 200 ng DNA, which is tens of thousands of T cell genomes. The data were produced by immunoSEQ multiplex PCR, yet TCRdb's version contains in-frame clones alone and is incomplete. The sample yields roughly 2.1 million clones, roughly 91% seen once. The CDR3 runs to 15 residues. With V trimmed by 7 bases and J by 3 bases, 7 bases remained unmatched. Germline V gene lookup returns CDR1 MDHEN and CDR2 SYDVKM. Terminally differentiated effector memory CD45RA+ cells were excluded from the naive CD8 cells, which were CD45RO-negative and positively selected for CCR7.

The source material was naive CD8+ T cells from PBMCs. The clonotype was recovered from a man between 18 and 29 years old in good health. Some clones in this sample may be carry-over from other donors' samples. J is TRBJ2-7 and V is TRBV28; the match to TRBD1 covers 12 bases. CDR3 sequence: CASTGQGAEYYEQYF. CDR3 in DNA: TGTGCCAGCACGGGACAGGGGGCCGAGTACTACGAGCAGTACTTC.